These 7 T cell receptor beta chains came from one sample sequenced in a study of immune heterogeneity within non-small cell lung tumors. A first 10-cycle multiplex round used 32 V-gene and 13 J-gene primers on TCR beta CDR3. TCRdb called the multiplex PCR reads again in MiXCR, with one record for every CDR3 protein. Of some 10,000 distinct CDR3 sequences in the sample, 25% to 35% were seen once. The starting template was genomic DNA from bulk tumor, roughly 610 ng per sample. In surgery, several biopsies were collected from each primary tumor at widely spaced sites. The cohort was untreated, with newly diagnosed non-small cell lung cancer undergoing curative surgery. The sequenced material came from lung tumor tissue. The receptors stem from a woman aged 60-70 years with non-small cell lung cancer.

The chain couples TRBV20-1 to TRBJ1-4; weak D call: TRBD1 (5 bases). The CDR3 extends over 14 amino acids. V shed 1 base and J shed 8 bases, with 14 bases lying between them. Germline lookup yields CDR1 DFQATT and CDR2 SNEGSKA (reference sequence). This CDR3 is CSARAGGGGEKLFF. The CDR3, as DNA: TGCAGTGCTAGAGCCGGGGGAGGTGGGGAAAAACTGTTTTTT.

On this clonotype itself: Germline is not matched at one junction end, which may reflect a read error. This chain joins TRBV20-1 and TRBJ2-3, with D perhaps matching TRBD1 or TRBD2 (5 bases each). Germline V gene sequence: CDR1 DFQATT, CDR2 SNEGSKA (reference sequence). This CDR3 comprises 16 residues. CDR3 protein: CSAWVRGGRVPDAQYF. The CDR3 coding sequence is TGCAGTGCTTGGGTTCGGGGCGGGCGGGTTCCAGATGCGCAGTATTTT.

CDR3 amino acids: CASSWTGGIGYTF. The CDR3 DNA sequence: TGCGCCAGCAGCTGGACAGGGGGAATTGGCTACACCTTC. This chain uses TRBV5-1 with TRBJ1-2, with 10 bases fitting TRBD1. The ends lost 3 bases at V and 7 bases at J; junction bases unmatched: 3. The germline V gene has CDR1 SGHRS and CDR2 YFSETQ. The CDR3 totals 13 residues.

In the case of this clonotype: A single base separates this from a much larger clone, so it may be a read error. The CDR3, as DNA: TGTGCTATTGGTTTGGCCCAGCTAGCGGGGACCTACAATGAGCAGTTCTTC. Translation gives CAIGLAQLAGTYNEQFF. V usage is TRBV12-5 and J usage is TRBJ2-1; 9 nucleotides agree with TRBD2. CDR1 is LGHNT, CDR2 FRNRAP, per germline. The CDR3 extends over 17 amino acids.

By proportion, this clonotype is medium-sized. The chain carries TRBV7-2 and TRBJ2-3, with D tentatively TRBD2 (5 bases). The CDR3 consists of 18 residues. Germline V gene lookup returns CDR1 SGHTA and CDR2 FQGNSA. The ends were cut back, 5 bases at V and 8 bases at J, with 29 bases in the middle. CDR3 sequence reads: CASSRYTIQETVAGTQYF. The CDR3 DNA reads as TGTGCCAGCAGCCGTTACACCATCCAAGAAACCGTCGCGGGTACGCAGTATTTT.

By sample share, this clonotype is medium-sized. The J gene is TRBJ1-1, the V gene TRBV4-3; a possible D gene is TRBD1 (5 bases). This CDR3 has 14 amino acids. CDR1 is LGHNA and CDR2 is YSLEER in the germline V gene. The V end lost 3 bases, the J end lost 1 base, and 9 bases lay between the germline ends. CDR3 sequence reads: CASSQGGANTEAFF. In DNA form, the CDR3 reads TGCGCCAGCAGCCAGGGAGGGGCGAACACTGAAGCTTTCTTT.

This clonotype is labeled medium-sized. J is TRBJ1-2 and V is TRBV7-3; weak D call: TRBD1 (6 bases). Germline lookup yields CDR1 SGHTA and CDR2 FQGTGA. CDR3 length: 16 amino acids. Trimming took 3 bases from V and 6 from J, leaving 20 bases between them. The CDR3 loop is CASSFSRGGVKNGYTF. CDR3 bases: TGTGCCAGCAGCTTTTCGAGGGGGGGCGTTAAAAATGGCTACACCTTC.